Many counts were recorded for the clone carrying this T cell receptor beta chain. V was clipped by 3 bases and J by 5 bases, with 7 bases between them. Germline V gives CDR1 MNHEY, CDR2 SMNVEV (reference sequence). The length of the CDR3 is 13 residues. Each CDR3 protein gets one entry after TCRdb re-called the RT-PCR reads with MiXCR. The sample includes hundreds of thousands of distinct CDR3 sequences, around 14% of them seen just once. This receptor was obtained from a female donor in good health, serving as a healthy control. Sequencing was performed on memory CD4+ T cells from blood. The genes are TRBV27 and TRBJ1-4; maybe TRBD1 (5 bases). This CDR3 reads CASSLRQNEKLFF. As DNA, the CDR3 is TGTGCCAGCAGTTTGCGACAGAATGAAAAACTGTTTTTT.